The 2 T cell receptor beta chains in this list originate from one sample, sequenced in a study of identifying expanded T cells in peripheral blood. Assay: immunoSEQ multiplex PCR; the TCRdb copy retains only in-frame clones and omits some. The table includes some 54,000 clones, 82% detected once. The sample consisted of blood. The origin of the receptors is a person between 18 and 75 years old in good health.

The chain uses TRBV4-3 and TRBJ2-2; no definite D call. V shed 0 bases and J shed 2 bases, with 13 bases lying between them. Germline V lookup: CDR1 LGHNA, CDR2 YSLEER. The CDR3 runs to 17 residues. The CDR3 coding sequence is TGCGCCAGCAGCCAAGAAGAGGCTCACAAAAACACCGGGGAGCTGTTTTTT. It codes for CASSQEEAHKNTGELFF.

This clone was detected once. This rearrangement joins TRBV7-2 to TRBJ1-1; D is unclear. The germline V gene has CDR1 SGHTA and CDR2 FQGNSA. The CDR3 contains 14 residues. V was cut by 2 bases and J by 0 bases, with 7 bases left in between. The CDR3 protein is CASSLSNMNTEAFF. For the CDR3, the DNA is TGTGCCAGCAGCTTATCGAACATGAACACTGAAGCTTTCTTT.